Following are 22 T cell receptor beta chains from one sample sequenced in a study of shared clonotypes between healthy human individuals. The repertoire was sequenced with immunoSEQ multiplex PCR; TCRdb's copy has only in-frame clones and lacks some. The sample includes over 1.4 million clones, roughly 96% of them seen just once. What was sequenced was naive CD4+ T cells sorted from blood. Regarding subset: CD45RA+ positively selected. The receptor set was obtained from a man aged 25-45 years in good health.

Worth noting for this clone: At the DNA level, this CDR3 is encoded by other sequences in the same sample as well. The V gene is TRBV5-1, the J gene TRBJ2-1; 10 bases align to TRBD2. With V trimmed by 6 bases and J by 5 bases, 5 bases remained unmatched. The CDR3 sequence is 14 residues long. Germline V gene data show CDR1 as SGHRS and CDR2 as YFSETQ. CDR3 DNA: TGCGCCAGCACCCGGACTAGCGGAAACAATGAGCAGTTCTTC. This gives the protein CASTRTSGNNEQFF.

The chain links TRBV6-6 to TRBJ2-5, with TRBD1 matching over 9 bases. J lost 4 bases, V lost 6 bases, and 12 bases had no gene match. CDR3 length: 16 amino acids. CDR1 is MNHNY and CDR2 is SVGAGI in the germline V gene (reference sequence). This CDR3 is CASRHRDRVLAETQYF. CDR3 DNA: TGTGCCAGCAGACACCGGGACAGGGTTTTGGCAGAGACCCAGTACTTC.

This clone was seen once. Other DNA sequences in this specimen translate into the identical CDR3. V gene TRBV18 combines with J gene TRBJ2-7; D not certain. With 3 bases removed from V and 3 bases from J, the gap between germline ends came to 6 bases. Germline lookup yields CDR1 KGHSH and CDR2 LQKENI. The CDR3 contains 12 residues. CDR3 in DNA: TGTGCCAGCTCACCCGGCCTCTACGAGCAGTACTTC. Encoded protein: CASSPGLYEQYF.

The V call is TRBV7-6, the J call TRBJ2-1, with 7 bases fitting TRBD2. The germline gives CDR1 SGHVS, CDR2 FNYEAQ. The CDR3 runs 14 residues. The trim removed 3 bases at V and 4 bases at J, leaving 3 bases unmatched. The CDR3 DNA follows: TGTGCCAGCAGCTTTAGCGGGTGGTACAATGAGCAGTTCTTC. Translated, it gives CASSFSGWYNEQFF.

V gene TRBV18 combines with J gene TRBJ1-1; tentative D call: TRBD1 (5 bases). Per germline, CDR1 KGHSH and CDR2 LQKENI. The CDR3 has 14 amino acids. Trimming cost V 2 bases and J 0 bases, with 7 bases left between them. CDR3 loop: CASSPGRVNTEAFF. The CDR3 DNA follows: TGTGCCAGCTCACCAGGCAGGGTGAACACTGAAGCTTTCTTT.

The chain uses TRBV11-2 and TRBJ2-1; TRBD2 matches at 8 bases. Germline loops: CDR1 SGHAT, CDR2 FQNNGV. V dropped 5 bases and J dropped 10; count of bases not matched to a gene: 16. The CDR3 length is 16 residues. The CDR3 loop is CASSEREAGTRLEQFF. As DNA, the CDR3 is TGTGCCAGCAGCGAACGTGAGGCCGGGACTAGGTTGGAGCAGTTCTTC.

The genes are TRBV4-1 and TRBJ2-5; TRBD2 matches 7 bases. V was pared by 5 bases and J by 1 base, with 7 bases of the junction left unmatched. The CDR3 spans 15 residues. CDR1 is MGHRA, CDR2 YSYEKL, per germline. The CDR3: CASSALREIQETQYF. The DNA of the CDR3 is TGCGCCAGCAGCGCCTTGCGGGAGATCCAAGAGACCCAGTACTTC.

J is TRBJ1-2 and V is TRBV2; 8 positions match TRBD1. This CDR3 is built from 14 residues. Per germline, CDR1 SNHLY and CDR2 FYNNEI. V lost 3 bases, J lost 0 bases, and 0 bases stayed unmatched. CDR3 loop: CASSEDRANYGYTF. The DNA for the CDR3 is TGTGCCAGCAGTGAGGACAGGGCTAACTATGGCTACACCTTC. Full variable domain (rest looked up from reference TRBV2 and TRBJ1-2): EPEVTQTPSHQVTQMGQEVILRCVPISNHLYFYWYRQILGQKVEFLVSFYNNEISEKSEIFDDQFSVERPDGSNFTLKIRSTKLEDSAMYFCASSEDRANYGYTFGSGTRLTVV.

The chain couples TRBV6-1 to TRBJ1-5; 10 positions match TRBD1. From germline, CDR1 is MNHNS and CDR2 SASEGT. The CDR3 extends over 16 amino acids. The J segment lost 3 bases and the V segment lost 4 bases, leaving 6 bases of the junction unmatched. CDR3 DNA: TGTGCCAGCAGTGTGGGACAGGGGCAGAACAATCAGCCCCAGCATTTT. Translation gives CASSVGQGQNNQPQHF.

CDR3 protein: CASSSNREHSSGANVLTF. CDR3 DNA sequence: TGTGCCAGCAGCTCAAACAGGGAACACTCGTCTGGGGCCAACGTCCTGACTTTC. The chain employs TRBV5-4 and TRBJ2-6; a weak D match, TRBD1 (6 bases). Germline V gives CDR1 SGHNT, CDR2 YYREEE (reference sequence). The V end lost 3 bases, the J end lost 1 base, and 17 bases lay between the germline ends. This CDR3 has 18 amino acids.

CDR3 bases: TGTGCCCCAGCAGGGGGGGGCAGAGAGGACACTGAAGCTTTCTTT. This translates into CAPAGGGREDTEAFF. This chain links TRBV5-6 with TRBJ1-1; TRBD1 aligns across 7 bases. The CDR3 totals 15 residues. Unmatched junction bases numbered 15, after V lost 10 bases and J lost 3 bases. Germline values: CDR1 SGHDT, CDR2 YYEEEE.

This clone was picked up a small number of times. V usage is TRBV27 and J usage is TRBJ1-2; 8 bases match TRBD1. Looked up from germline, CDR1 is MNHEY and CDR2 is SMNVEV (reference sequence). The CDR3 consists of 16 residues. J was trimmed by 4 bases and V by 4 bases; bases with no gene match: 11. The CDR3 bases are TGTGCCAGCAGTTCTCCGGACAGGGTCGGAGTCTATGGCTACACCTTC. This gives the protein CASSSPDRVGVYGYTF.

The chain carries TRBV21-1 and TRBJ2-1; TRBD1, the D gene given by the table, was not confirmed from the DNA. TRBV21-1 counts as a pseudogene. The CDR3 extends over 16 amino acids. In DNA form, the CDR3 reads TGTGCCAGCAGCACTCCGGACAGCTTGGTGTTCAGTGAGCAGTTCTTC. This encodes CASSTPDSLVFSEQFF.

The genes are TRBV7-8 and TRBJ2-2; TRBD1 agrees at 7 bases. V gave up 4 bases and J gave up 0 bases; unmatched junction bases: 8. CDR1 is SGHVS, CDR2 FQNEAQ, per germline. The CDR3 totals 17 residues. The CDR3 DNA sequence: TGTGCCAGCAGCTCGACAGGGAGACCCTCGAACACCGGGGAGCTGTTTTTT. Protein product: CASSSTGRPSNTGELFF.

The V gene is TRBV10-2, the J gene TRBJ2-1, with TRBD2 as a possible D gene (6 bases). Looked up from germline, CDR1 is WSHSY and CDR2 is SAAADI. V shed 0 bases and J shed 4 bases, with 10 bases lying between them. The CDR3 totals 15 residues. CDR3 sequence reads: CASSESRRVYNEQFF. CDR3 coding DNA: TGCGCCAGCAGTGAGTCGAGGAGGGTGTACAATGAGCAGTTCTTC.

This clone was counted once. The V and J genes are TRBV28 and TRBJ2-1; TRBD1 matches 12 bases. Germline CDR1 reads MDHEN; CDR2 reads SYDVKM. Trimming removed 4 bases from V and 2 bases from J; junction bases left unmatched: 15. The CDR3 spans 20 residues. CDR3 protein: CASSSQGTGGKVFTYNEQFF. CDR3 bases: TGTGCCAGCAGTTCCCAAGGGACAGGGGGCAAGGTTTTTACCTACAATGAGCAGTTCTTC.

The chain combines TRBV19 with TRBJ1-4; no clear D gene. The V and J ends lost 7 bases and 4 bases respectively, with 4 bases between them. The CDR3 length is 11 residues. Germline assignment: CDR1 LNHDA and CDR2 SQIVND (reference sequence). The CDR3 nucleotides are TGTGCCAGTACTTTTAATGAAAAACTGTTTTTT. It yields the protein CASTFNEKLFF.

Only one count was recorded for this clone. The V gene is TRBV18, the J gene TRBJ2-7, with 9 bases aligning to TRBD1. Trimming cost V 4 bases and J 6 bases; bases outside gene matches: 4. CDR3 length: 13 residues. Germline lookup yields CDR1 KGHSH and CDR2 LQKENI. In DNA, the CDR3 is TGTGCCAGCTCACTGGACAGGGGAGCCGAGCAGTACTTC. Protein sequence: CASSLDRGAEQYF.

This sequence joins TRBV15 and TRBJ2-7; TRBD2 agrees at 10 bases. V was pared by 1 base and J by 5 bases, with 14 bases of the junction left unmatched. Germline values: CDR1 LNHNV, CDR2 YYDKDF (reference sequence). CDR3 length: 18 residues. The CDR3 loop is CATSRVSGASGGRHEQYF. The CDR3 region has the DNA TGTGCCACCAGCAGAGTCTCCGGGGCTAGCGGGGGACGTCACGAGCAGTACTTC.

The J gene is TRBJ1-2, the V gene TRBV11-2; D not certain. The V gene lost 5 bases and the J gene lost 1 base, with 23 bases spanning the gap. From germline, CDR1 is SGHAT and CDR2 FQNNGV. The CDR3 is made up of 18 amino acids. The CDR3 bases are TGTGCCAGCAGCCACCAGCGAGTTCCGAAGCGTGATAACTATGGCTACACCTTC. This encodes CASSHQRVPKRDNYGYTF.

Here the CDR3 DNA reads TGCGCCAGCGAAAACAGGGCGCGGGAGCGGGGGGTCCAAGAGACCCAGTACTTC. It translates to CASENRARERGVQETQYF. The chain employs TRBV5-1 and TRBJ2-5; 9 nucleotides align to TRBD2. This CDR3 has 18 residues. Per germline, CDR1 SGHRS and CDR2 YFSETQ. V dropped 7 bases and J dropped 1; count of bases not matched to a gene: 17.

This CDR3 reads CASSETGGYGYTF. For the CDR3, the DNA is TGTGCCAGCAGTGAAACAGGGGGTTATGGCTACACCTTC. The chain employs TRBV6-1 and TRBJ1-2; 8 positions match TRBD1. The CDR3 is made up of 13 amino acids. Germline trimming cut 2 bases from V and 5 bases from J; bases unmatched to any gene: 1. Germline CDR1 is MNHNS and CDR2 is SASEGT.